One and the same sample provided the 24 T cell receptor beta chains below, sequenced in a study of control samples from healthy donors and cancer patients. Libraries were prepared by immunoSEQ multiplex PCR; TCRdb keeps only in-frame clonotypes and omits some of them. The sample carries approximately 120,000 clones, more than 75% recorded once. Sequencing input: blood. The source is a man aged 18 to 30 in good health.

The rearrangement uses TRBV18 and TRBJ1-5, with D maybe TRBD1 (6 bases). The germline CDR1 and CDR2 sequences are KGHSH and LQKENI. With 4 bases removed from V and 6 bases from J, the gap between germline ends came to 16 bases. The CDR3 extends over 15 amino acids. The CDR3 protein is CASSLLSGEAQPQHF. The CDR3 DNA is TGTGCCAGCTCACTCTTGTCAGGGGAGGCTCAGCCCCAGCATTTT.

This clone was counted a single time. The J gene is TRBJ2-7, the V gene TRBV2; TRBD1 matches 9 bases. V trimming: 8 bases; J trimming: 5 bases; junction bases outside the gene matches: 7. The CDR3 has 13 amino acids. CDR1 and CDR2 (germline): SNHLY, FYNNEI. The DNA of the CDR3 is TGTGCCAGCCCACGGGACAGGGCCCACGAGCAGTACTTC. It specifies CASPRDRAHEQYF.

This chain joins TRBV6-2 or TRBV6-3 and TRBJ1-5, with 9 bases matching TRBD1. The germline gives CDR1 MNHEY, CDR2 SVGEGT. This CDR3 spans 14 amino acids. Losses at the gene ends were 10 bases for V and 6 bases for J; bases not matched to a gene: 10. The CDR3 DNA sequence: TGTGCCACCAGCACAGGGGGCGATGGTCAGCCCCAGCATTTT. Translating it yields CATSTGGDGQPQHF.

The rearrangement uses TRBV7-9 and TRBJ1-1, with D hard to call. From germline, CDR1 is SEHNR and CDR2 FQNEAQ (reference sequence). Trimming cost V 3 bases and J 1 base, with 12 bases left between them. CDR3 length equals 15 residues. CDR3 amino acids: CASSLNAGPNTEAFF. CDR3 DNA: TGTGCCAGCAGCTTGAATGCGGGCCCGAACACTGAAGCTTTCTTT.

The sample holds a few counts of this clone. The genes are TRBV6-5 and TRBJ2-5; TRBD2 agrees at 7 bases. Losses at the gene ends were 5 bases for V and 0 bases for J; bases not matched to a gene: 6. The CDR3 runs 15 residues. Germline assignment: CDR1 MNHEY and CDR2 SVGAGI. For the CDR3, the DNA is TGTGCCAGCAGTCCCATAGCGGGTGACCAAGAGACCCAGTACTTC. Translating it yields CASSPIAGDQETQYF.

The chain links TRBV5-1 to TRBJ2-7; a weak D match, TRBD2 (5 bases). The germline gives CDR1 SGHRS, CDR2 YFSETQ. CDR3 length: 12 amino acids. V gave up 6 bases and J gave up 6 bases, with 13 bases separating them. In nucleotides, the CDR3 is TGCGCCAGCACAGAGGGCCGGGGCGAGCAGTACTTC. Translation: CASTEGRGEQYF. Looking up the rest from reference TRBV5-1 and TRBJ2-7 gives the full variable domain: KAGVTQTPRYLIKTRGQQVTLSCSPISGHRSVSWYQQTPGQGLQFLFEYFSETQRNKGNFPGRFSGRQFSNSRSEMNVSTLELGDSALYLCASTEGRGEQYFGPGTRLTVT.

This rearrangement joins TRBV19 to TRBJ2-7; 9 bases map to TRBD1. CDR3 length: 11 residues. Germline V gene lookup returns CDR1 LNHDA and CDR2 SQIVND (reference sequence). CDR3 sequence (DNA): TGTGCCAGTAGTCCCGGGACAGGGCTGTTCGTC. Protein sequence: CASSPGTGLFV.

Details on this clone: The sample holds other DNA sequences that translate to the same CDR3. The chain employs TRBV30 and TRBJ2-5; TRBD2 agrees at 12 bases. The CDR3 length is 14 residues. V gave up 1 base and J gave up 4 bases; unmatched junction bases: 1. Per the germline V gene, CDR1 is GTSNPN and CDR2 is SVGIG (reference sequence). The CDR3 coding sequence is TGTGCCTGGAGTGCGGGACTAGCGGGAGAGACCCAGTACTTC. It is translated as CAWSAGLAGETQYF.

The V and J genes are TRBV4-2 and TRBJ1-4, with D unclear. This CDR3 is built from 16 residues. The germline CDR1 and CDR2 sequences are LGHNA and YNFKEQ. Trimming took 0 bases from V and 5 from J, leaving 13 bases between them. The CDR3: CASSQELSGSNEKLFF. CDR3 nucleotides: TGTGCCAGCAGCCAAGAACTCTCGGGGAGCAATGAAAAACTGTTTTTT.

V and J are TRBV7-7 and TRBJ2-5, with D possibly called TRBD1 or TRBD2 (5 bases each). V lost 6 bases and J lost 5, with 10 bases in between. The CDR3 consists of 12 residues. Germline V gene data show CDR1 as SSHAT and CDR2 as FNYEAQ (reference sequence). The CDR3 DNA reads TGTGCCAGCAGGGGGGAAGGGGAGACCCAGTACTTC. Protein sequence: CASRGEGETQYF.

The chain's CDR3 is CASSREVPGDYSYEQYF. The CDR3 bases are TGTGCCAGCAGCAGAGAGGTCCCAGGGGATTACTCCTACGAGCAGTACTTC. J is TRBJ2-7 and V is TRBV5-5; perhaps TRBD1 as D (6 bases). The CDR3 is 17 amino acids. Per the germline V gene, CDR1 is SGHKS and CDR2 is YYEKEE (reference sequence). V lost 4 bases and J lost 0, with 20 bases in between.

The V and J genes are TRBV28 and TRBJ2-3; 8 bases are a match to TRBD2. Trimming cost V 6 bases and J 1 base; bases outside gene matches: 6. Germline V gives CDR1 MDHEN, CDR2 SYDVKM. The CDR3 length is 15 residues. CDR3: CASSPRRGGTDTQYF. CDR3 bases: TGTGCCAGCAGCCCTAGGCGGGGGGGCACAGATACGCAGTATTTT.

The table lists this clone with a count of one. The CDR3 DNA reads as TGTGCCAGCTCACCAGGGGACATCGTGGGCTACACCTTC. This sequence encodes CASSPGDIVGYTF. The chain combines TRBV18 with TRBJ1-2; maybe TRBD1 (6 bases). Germline CDR1 is KGHSH and CDR2 is LQKENI. The CDR3 is made up of 13 amino acids. The V end was cut by 2 bases, the J end by 8 bases, with 12 bases between. The full variable domain, in which reference TRBV18 and TRBJ1-2 provide the parts outside the CDR3, is NAGVMQNPRHLVRRRGQEARLRCSPMKGHSHVYWYRQLPEEGLKFMVYLQKENIIDESGMPKERFSAEFPKEGPSILRIQQVVRGDSAAYFCASSPGDIVGYTFGSGTRLTVV.

DNA for the CDR3: TGTGCCAGCAGTTACGGGGTTTCCGGGGAGCTGTTTTTT. This translates into CASSYGVSGELFF. The chain joins TRBV6-2 or TRBV6-3 to TRBJ2-2; D unresolved. This CDR3 has 13 residues. V lost 2 bases, J lost 6 bases, and 7 bases lay in between. Germline CDR1 is MNHEY and CDR2 is SVGEGT.

The rearrangement joins TRBV18 to TRBJ2-7; TRBD2 matches 8 bases. V shed 3 bases and J 5 bases; nucleotides not matched to a gene: 15. Germline lookup yields CDR1 KGHSH and CDR2 LQKENI. This CDR3 contains 17 residues. DNA for the CDR3: TGTGCCAGCTCACCTGGTATATCGTTGAGCGGGAGCGACGAGCAGTACTTC. As protein: CASSPGISLSGSDEQYF.

The chain links TRBV5-1 to TRBJ2-4, with D hard to call. Trimming took off 1 base at V and 1 base at J, with 6 bases between the two ends. This CDR3 is 14 amino acids long. Germline V gene data show CDR1 as SGHRS and CDR2 as YFSETQ. This CDR3 reads CASSLSGAKNIQYF. CDR3 sequence (DNA): TGCGCCAGCAGCTTGTCAGGTGCCAAAAACATTCAGTACTTC.

The V and J genes are TRBV9 and TRBJ2-3; D is unclear. The CDR3 consists of 15 residues. Germline-derived CDR1 and CDR2 are SGDLS and YYNGEE. V lost 0 bases, J lost 0 bases, and 8 bases lay in between. The CDR3 region is CASSVADGSTDTQYF. The CDR3 coding sequence is TGTGCCAGCAGCGTAGCGGACGGTAGCACAGATACGCAGTATTTT.

This clone was seen more than once but under ten times. The chain has TRBV13 and TRBJ1-4; D not resolved. Germline values: CDR1 PRHDT, CDR2 FYEKMQ (reference sequence). The CDR3 is 13 amino acids. V gave up 5 bases and J gave up 7 bases, with 11 bases separating them. DNA for the CDR3: TGTGCCAGCAGCCCTTCCGCGGGTGAAAAACTGTTTTTT. This gives the protein CASSPSAGEKLFF.

The chain recombines TRBV6-1 with TRBJ2-7; D not certain. The CDR3 covers 14 residues. Trimming pared 3 bases from V and 2 bases from J, leaving 11 bases between. The germline V gene has CDR1 MNHNS and CDR2 SASEGT. The CDR3 region is CASSDGTSAYEQYF. The CDR3, as DNA: TGTGCCAGCAGTGATGGTACATCCGCCTACGAGCAGTACTTC.

J is TRBJ2-7 and V is TRBV28, with D unresolved. The V and J ends lost 6 bases and 4 bases respectively, with 19 bases between them. This CDR3 is 15 amino acids long. CDR1 MDHEN and CDR2 SYDVKM come from the germline V gene. In DNA, the CDR3 is TGTGCCAGCAGGTTCGTAGATCAAGGCTCTTACGAGCAGTACTTC. Amino acids: CASRFVDQGSYEQYF.

This sequence joins TRBV19 and TRBJ2-5; weak D call: TRBD1 (6 bases). V was clipped by 5 bases and J by 3 bases, with 19 bases between them. The germline gives CDR1 LNHDA, CDR2 SQIVND (reference sequence). This CDR3 is 16 amino acids long. CDR3 region: CASSRGFRTAEETQYF. The CDR3 DNA reads as TGTGCCAGTAGTCGTGGTTTCAGGACAGCTGAAGAGACCCAGTACTTC.

The V gene is TRBV2, the J gene TRBJ1-1; D remains ambiguous. Trimming removed 2 bases at V and 6 bases at J, with 10 bases between. The CDR3 loop spans 13 amino acids. The germline gives CDR1 SNHLY, CDR2 FYNNEI. The CDR3: CASSESYNSEAFF. As DNA, the CDR3 is TGTGCCAGCAGTGAAAGTTATAACTCTGAAGCTTTCTTT.

Only one count was recorded for this clone. This chain uses TRBV30 with TRBJ1-1; D remains unclear. Germline loops: CDR1 GTSNPN, CDR2 SVGIG (reference sequence). Trimming removed 0 bases from V and 3 bases from J, with 11 bases in between. The CDR3 has 14 amino acids. DNA of the CDR3: TGTGCCTGGAGTGTTTCCTCCACTCACACTGAAGCTTTCTTT. Translating gives CAWSVSSTHTEAFF. The entire variable domain, with the rest obtained from reference TRBV30 and TRBJ1-1, is as follows: SQTIHQWPATLVQPVGSPLSLECTVEGTSNPNLYWYRQAAGRGLQLLFYSVGIGQISSEVPQNLSASRPQDRQFILSSKKLLLSDSGFYLCAWSVSSTHTEAFFGQGTRLTVV.

This clone was seen a few times. This sample also contains other DNA sequences that code for the same CDR3. The J gene is TRBJ1-3, the V gene TRBV18; no clear D gene. V was cut by 2 bases and J by 0 bases, with 5 bases left in between. The CDR3 runs to 14 residues. The germline gives CDR1 KGHSH, CDR2 LQKENI. CDR3: CASSPGSSGNTIYF. The CDR3 DNA follows: TGTGCCAGCTCACCAGGGAGCTCTGGAAACACCATATATTTT.